What follows are 19 T cell receptor beta chains derived from one specimen sequenced in a study of a mutant IDH1 vaccine in newly diagnosed glioma. Time point in this sample: week 11, during vaccination. What each vaccine dose contained was 300 ug of mutant IDH1 20-mer peptide, accompanied by topical imiquimod. Their cognate antigens are unknown. Produced via immunoSEQ multiplex PCR; TCRdb's table is partial and in-frame only. Found here are around 24,000 clones, approximately 79% of them singletons; the top ten hold around 8%. Here the sequenced sample was PBMCs, taken from a glioma patient whose treatment included an IDH1 peptide vaccine. All receptors come from a middle-aged man with glioma.

The chain joins TRBV19 to TRBJ1-2, with D perhaps TRBD1 (6 bases). V lost 0 bases and J 5 bases, leaving 16 bases between the germline ends. The CDR3 totals 16 residues. Germline V gene sequence: CDR1 LNHDA, CDR2 SQIVND (reference sequence). CDR3 sequence reads: CASSIDSTQGKYGYTF. CDR3 sequence (DNA): TGTGCCAGTAGTATAGACTCCACACAGGGCAAGTATGGCTACACCTTC.

The chain uses TRBV11-2 and TRBJ2-1, with a possible D match to TRBD2 (7 bases). CDR1 is SGHAT, CDR2 FQNNGV, per germline. Trimming removed 3 bases at V and 5 bases at J, with 17 bases between. CDR3 length equals 16 residues. The CDR3 nucleotides read TGTGCCAGCAGCTTTCGCAGGGGAGGGGGGCACAATGAGCAGTTCTTC. Translation gives CASSFRRGGGHNEQFF.

The rearrangement joins TRBV27 to TRBJ2-6; 8 nucleotides align to TRBD1. The CDR3 length is 17 residues. Germline assignment: CDR1 MNHEY and CDR2 SMNVEV (reference sequence). The V segment lost 5 bases and the J segment 0 bases; nucleotides outside the gene matches: 6. CDR3 DNA sequence: TGTGCCAGCAGTCCCAGGGGGCGCCCCTCTGGGGCCAACGTCCTGACTTTC. This gives the protein CASSPRGRPSGANVLTF.

The chain combines TRBV5-6 with TRBJ1-2, with D uncertain. This CDR3 contains 11 residues. CDR1 is SGHDT, CDR2 YYEEEE, per germline. Trimming pared 0 bases from V and 5 bases from J, leaving 2 bases between. The CDR3 DNA reads TGTGCCAGCAGCTTGGGGTATGGCTACACCTTC. Protein: CASSLGYGYTF.

The chain joins TRBV27 to TRBJ1-4; the D gene is possibly TRBD1 (5 bases). From germline, CDR1 is MNHEY and CDR2 SMNVEV (reference sequence). The CDR3 runs to 16 residues. Trimming removed 8 bases from V and 7 bases from J, with 23 bases in between. The CDR3 protein is CASAPPGGGRREKLFF. Written as DNA, the CDR3 is TGTGCCAGCGCCCCTCCCGGGGGGGGACGACGTGAAAAACTGTTTTTT.

The chain couples TRBV25-1 to TRBJ1-1; 12 bases match TRBD1. CDR3 length: 17 residues. The ends lost 4 bases at V and 0 bases at J; junction bases unmatched: 6. Germline V gives CDR1 MGHDK, CDR2 SYGVNS. The CDR3 is CASSGGQGAYMNTEAFF. The CDR3 coding sequence is TGTGCCAGCAGTGGGGGACAGGGGGCTTACATGAACACTGAAGCTTTCTTT.

V usage is TRBV10-1 and J usage is TRBJ2-3; 9 positions agree with TRBD2. After removal of 1 base from V and 5 bases from J, the junction contained 7 bases not matched to a gene. CDR3 size: 16 residues. Germline V gene sequence: CDR1 WNHNN, CDR2 SYGVQD (reference sequence). CDR3 in DNA: TGCGCCAGCAGTGAGTTTCAACTAGCGGGCCAAGATACGCAGTATTTT. Encoded protein: CASSEFQLAGQDTQYF.

The chain uses TRBV4-2 and TRBJ1-2; tentative D call: TRBD1 (6 bases). The CDR3 is made up of 17 amino acids. The germline V gene has CDR1 LGHNA and CDR2 YNFKEQ. V gave up 1 base and J gave up 4 bases, with 19 bases separating them. The CDR3 DNA reads as TGTGCCAGCAGCCAAGTAGCGGGGGCTGTTTGGGGCTATGGCTACACCTTC. Translation: CASSQVAGAVWGYGYTF.

The V and J genes are TRBV5-4 and TRBJ2-1; 10 bases line up with TRBD2. The CDR3 is made up of 18 amino acids. CDR1 and CDR2 (germline): SGHNT, YYREEE (reference sequence). V trimming: 0 bases; J trimming: 4 bases; junction bases outside the gene matches: 10. This CDR3 reads CASSLASGRIVRYNEQFF. The CDR3 DNA is TGTGCCAGCAGCTTGGCTAGCGGGAGAATAGTACGTTACAATGAGCAGTTCTTC.

This clone was seen only a few times. The V gene is TRBV5-8, the J gene TRBJ1-1; D is undetermined. The germline V gene has CDR1 SGHTS and CDR2 YDEGEE. This CDR3 contains 13 residues. Deletions cut 2 bases from V and 1 base from J, with 6 bases between. CDR3 in amino acids: CASSFSKNTEAFF. CDR3 coding DNA: TGTGCCAGCAGCTTTTCCAAGAACACTGAAGCTTTCTTT.

This clone was counted once. In DNA, the CDR3 is TGTGCCAGCAGCTTAGGGTCAGCCAGCGGCTACGAGCAGTACGTC. It translates to CASSLGSASGYEQYV. The V and J genes are TRBV7-8 and TRBJ2-7; TRBD2 might be the D (5 bases). Germline values: CDR1 SGHVS, CDR2 FQNEAQ. Trimming shortened V by 1 base and J by 3 bases, and 13 bases separated the two germline ends. The CDR3 consists of 15 residues.

The table lists this clone with a few counts. The rearrangement links TRBV2 to TRBJ1-4; 10 nucleotides match TRBD1. CDR3 length equals 17 residues. The germline gives CDR1 SNHLY, CDR2 FYNNEI. Trimming cost V 2 bases and J 3 bases; bases outside gene matches: 6. CDR3 amino acids: CASSENRGTGANEKLFF. In DNA, the CDR3 is TGTGCCAGCAGTGAAAATCGTGGGACAGGGGCTAATGAAAAACTGTTTTTT. The variable domain in full, completed from reference TRBV2 and TRBJ1-4, reads EPEVTQTPSHQVTQMGQEVILRCVPISNHLYFYWYRQILGQKVEFLVSFYNNEISEKSEIFDDQFSVERPDGSNFTLKIRSTKLEDSAMYFCASSENRGTGANEKLFFGSGTQLSVL.

The chain uses TRBV9 and TRBJ2-1, with D hard to call. Germline V gene sequence: CDR1 SGDLS, CDR2 YYNGEE. Trimming took 5 bases from V and 9 from J, leaving 15 bases between them. This CDR3 is built from 13 residues. For the CDR3, the DNA is TGTGCCAGCAGTCGACCTGGTATGCGTGAGCAGTTCTTC. This translates into CASSRPGMREQFF. Full variable domain (outside the CDR3, taken from reference TRBV9 and TRBJ2-1): DSGVTQTPKHLITATGQRVTLRCSPRSGDLSVYWYQQSLDQGLQFLIQYYNGEERAKGNILERFSAQQFPDLHSELNLSSLELGDSALYFCASSRPGMREQFFGPGTRLTVL.

The chain links TRBV11-2 to TRBJ2-6; D ambiguous. The V and J ends lost 0 bases and 0 bases respectively, with 6 bases between them. CDR3 length: 16 residues. The germline gives CDR1 SGHAT, CDR2 FQNNGV. The CDR3 DNA follows: TGTGCCAGCAGCTTAGATGTGATCTCTGGGGCCAACGTCCTGACTTTC. Its translation: CASSLDVISGANVLTF.

The rearrangement links TRBV5-1 to TRBJ1-1; no clear D. Germline CDR1 and CDR2: SGHRS and YFSETQ. V lost 0 bases and J lost 0, with 3 bases in between. CDR3 length: 13 amino acids. The CDR3 loop reads CASSLGLNTEAFF. The CDR3 DNA is TGCGCCAGCAGCTTGGGGCTGAACACTGAAGCTTTCTTT. The full variable domain, its missing parts supplied by reference TRBV5-1 and TRBJ1-1, is KAGVTQTPRYLIKTRGQQVTLSCSPISGHRSVSWYQQTPGQGLQFLFEYFSETQRNKGNFPGRFSGRQFSNSRSEMNVSTLELGDSALYLCASSLGLNTEAFFGQGTRLTVV.

The V and J genes are TRBV7-9 and TRBJ2-5; 7 bases are shared with TRBD1. Germline V gene data show CDR1 as SEHNR and CDR2 as FQNEAQ (reference sequence). The CDR3 contains 16 residues. The V segment lost 5 bases and the J segment 3 bases; nucleotides outside the gene matches: 12. CDR3 in amino acids: CASSPVKGQLEETQYF. In DNA, the CDR3 is TGTGCCAGCAGCCCAGTAAAGGGACAGCTAGAAGAGACCCAGTACTTC.

The rearrangement links TRBV5-4 to TRBJ2-2; D is ambiguous. Germline loops: CDR1 SGHNT, CDR2 YYREEE (reference sequence). This CDR3 is built from 14 residues. Between the trimmed V and J ends, which lost 0 bases and 8 bases, there was a span of 11 bases. The chain's CDR3 is CASSLARAGGELFF. The CDR3 DNA reads as TGTGCCAGCAGCTTGGCCCGGGCTGGTGGGGAGCTGTTTTTT.

The CDR3 sequence is CASSLPGGRERLMNTEAFF. In DNA form, the CDR3 reads TGTGCCAGCAGTTTACCCGGGGGCAGGGAGCGTCTCATGAACACTGAAGCTTTCTTT. The genes are TRBV28 and TRBJ1-1; D perhaps matches TRBD1 (6 bases). The V gene lost 2 bases and the J gene lost 0 bases, with 22 bases spanning the gap. Germline V lookup: CDR1 MDHEN, CDR2 SYDVKM. The length of the CDR3 is 19 residues.

V gene TRBV19 combines with J gene TRBJ1-5; D gene unclear. Germline V lookup: CDR1 LNHDA, CDR2 SQIVND (reference sequence). This CDR3 has 12 amino acids. Deletions cut 0 bases from V and 12 bases from J, with 9 bases between. In DNA, the CDR3 is TGTGCCAGTAGTATAGAGGAATACAGCCAGCATTTT. Encoded protein: CASSIEEYSQHF.